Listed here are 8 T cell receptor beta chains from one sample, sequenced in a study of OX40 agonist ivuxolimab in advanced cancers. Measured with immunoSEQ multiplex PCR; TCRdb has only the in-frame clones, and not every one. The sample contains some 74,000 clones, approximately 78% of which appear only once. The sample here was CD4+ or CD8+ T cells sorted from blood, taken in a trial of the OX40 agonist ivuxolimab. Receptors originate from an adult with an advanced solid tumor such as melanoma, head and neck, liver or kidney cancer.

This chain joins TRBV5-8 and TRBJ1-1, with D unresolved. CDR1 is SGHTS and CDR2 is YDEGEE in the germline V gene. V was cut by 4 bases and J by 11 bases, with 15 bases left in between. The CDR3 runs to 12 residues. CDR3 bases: TGTGCCAGCAGCCCTCAGGAGTATGGGGCTTTCTTT. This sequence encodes CASSPQEYGAFF.

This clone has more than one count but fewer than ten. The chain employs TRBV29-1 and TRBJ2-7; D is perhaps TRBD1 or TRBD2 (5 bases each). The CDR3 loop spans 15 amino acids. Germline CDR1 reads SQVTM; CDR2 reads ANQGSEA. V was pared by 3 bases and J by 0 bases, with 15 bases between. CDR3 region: CSVEVGTTNSYEQYF. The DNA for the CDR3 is TGCAGCGTTGAGGTTGGGACCACAAACTCCTACGAGCAGTACTTC.

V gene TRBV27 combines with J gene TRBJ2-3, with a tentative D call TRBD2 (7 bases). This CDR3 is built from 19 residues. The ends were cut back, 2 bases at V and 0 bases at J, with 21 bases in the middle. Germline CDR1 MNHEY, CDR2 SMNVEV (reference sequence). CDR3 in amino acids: CASSLRGLSSGPSTDTQYF. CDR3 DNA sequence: TGTGCCAGCAGTTTACGGGGGCTGTCTAGCGGCCCTAGCACAGATACGCAGTATTTT.

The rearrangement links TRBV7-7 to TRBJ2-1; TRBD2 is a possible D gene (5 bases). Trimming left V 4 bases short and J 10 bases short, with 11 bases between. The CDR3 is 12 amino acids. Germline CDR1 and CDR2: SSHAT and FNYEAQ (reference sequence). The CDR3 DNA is TGTGCCAGCAGCTCCCGGGGTGGCGAGCAGTTCTTC. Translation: CASSSRGGEQFF.

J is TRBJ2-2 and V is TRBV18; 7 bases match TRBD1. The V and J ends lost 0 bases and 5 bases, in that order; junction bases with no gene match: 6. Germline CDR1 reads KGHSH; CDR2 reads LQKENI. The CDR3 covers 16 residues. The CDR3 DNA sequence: TGTGCCAGCTCACCACCGAGGGACAGAGGGACCGGGGAGCTGTTTTTT. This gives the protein CASSPPRDRGTGELFF.

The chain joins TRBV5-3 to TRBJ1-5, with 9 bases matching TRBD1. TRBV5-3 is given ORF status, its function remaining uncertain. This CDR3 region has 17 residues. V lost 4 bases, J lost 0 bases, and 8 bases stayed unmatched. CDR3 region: CARSPGQGPYSNQPQHF. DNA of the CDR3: TGTGCCAGAAGCCCGGGACAGGGACCGTATAGCAATCAGCCCCAGCATTTT.

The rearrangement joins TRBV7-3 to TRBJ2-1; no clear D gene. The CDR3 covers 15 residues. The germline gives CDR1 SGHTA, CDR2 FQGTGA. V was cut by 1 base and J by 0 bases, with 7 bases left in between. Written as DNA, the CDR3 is TGTGCCAGCAGCTTAAACAGAGACTCCTACAATGAGCAGTTCTTC. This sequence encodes CASSLNRDSYNEQFF.

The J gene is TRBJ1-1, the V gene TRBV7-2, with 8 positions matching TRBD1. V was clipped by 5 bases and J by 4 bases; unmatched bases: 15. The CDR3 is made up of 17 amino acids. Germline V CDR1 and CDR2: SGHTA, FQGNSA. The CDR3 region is CASSPGGAHRGTTEAFF. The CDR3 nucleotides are TGTGCCAGCAGCCCCGGGGGCGCTCACAGGGGGACCACTGAAGCTTTCTTT.